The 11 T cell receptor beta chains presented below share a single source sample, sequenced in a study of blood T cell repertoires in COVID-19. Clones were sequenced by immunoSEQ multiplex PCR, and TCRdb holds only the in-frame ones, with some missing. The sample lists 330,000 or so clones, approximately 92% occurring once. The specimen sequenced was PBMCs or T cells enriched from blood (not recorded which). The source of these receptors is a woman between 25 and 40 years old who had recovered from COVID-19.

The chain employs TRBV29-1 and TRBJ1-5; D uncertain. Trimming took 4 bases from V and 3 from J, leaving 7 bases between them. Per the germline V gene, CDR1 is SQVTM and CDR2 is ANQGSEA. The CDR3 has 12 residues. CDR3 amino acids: CSVGSFNQPQHF. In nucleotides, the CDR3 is TGCAGCGTTGGGAGCTTCAATCAGCCCCAGCATTTT.

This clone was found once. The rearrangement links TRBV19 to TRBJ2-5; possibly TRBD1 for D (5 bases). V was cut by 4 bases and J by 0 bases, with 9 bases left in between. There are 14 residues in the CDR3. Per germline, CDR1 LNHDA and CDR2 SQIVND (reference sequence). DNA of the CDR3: TGTGCCAGTAGTACGACAGTTAACCAAGAGACCCAGTACTTC. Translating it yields CASSTTVNQETQYF.

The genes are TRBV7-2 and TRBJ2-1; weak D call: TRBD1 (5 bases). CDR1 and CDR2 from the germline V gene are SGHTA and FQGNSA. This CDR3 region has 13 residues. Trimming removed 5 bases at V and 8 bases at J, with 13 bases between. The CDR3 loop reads CASSTRAFDEQFF. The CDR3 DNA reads TGTGCCAGCAGCACCAGGGCGTTCGATGAGCAGTTCTTC. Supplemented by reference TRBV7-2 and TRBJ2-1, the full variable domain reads GAGVSQSPSNKVTEKGKDVELRCDPISGHTALYWYRQSLGQGLEFLIYFQGNSAPDKSGLPSDRFSAERTGGSVSTLTIQRTQQEDSAVYLCASSTRAFDEQFFGPGTRLTVL.

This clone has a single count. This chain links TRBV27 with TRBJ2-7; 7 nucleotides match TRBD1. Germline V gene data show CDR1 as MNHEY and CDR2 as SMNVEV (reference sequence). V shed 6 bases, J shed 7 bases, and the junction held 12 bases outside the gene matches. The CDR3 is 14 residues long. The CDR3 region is CASRGQSNLWEQYF. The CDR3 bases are TGTGCCAGCAGGGGACAGAGTAATTTGTGGGAGCAGTACTTC.

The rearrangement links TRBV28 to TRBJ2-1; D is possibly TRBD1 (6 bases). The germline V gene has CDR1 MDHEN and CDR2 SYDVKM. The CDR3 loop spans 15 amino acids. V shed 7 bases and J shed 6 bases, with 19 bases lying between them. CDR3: CASNVPRGGLNEQFF. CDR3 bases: TGTGCCAGCAACGTCCCCAGGGGCGGACTCAATGAGCAGTTCTTC.

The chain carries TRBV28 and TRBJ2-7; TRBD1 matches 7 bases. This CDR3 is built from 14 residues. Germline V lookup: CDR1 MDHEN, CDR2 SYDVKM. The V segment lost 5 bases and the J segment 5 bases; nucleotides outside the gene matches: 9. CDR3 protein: CASSLTGALDEQYF. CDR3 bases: TGTGCCAGCAGTCTTACAGGGGCACTAGACGAGCAGTACTTC.

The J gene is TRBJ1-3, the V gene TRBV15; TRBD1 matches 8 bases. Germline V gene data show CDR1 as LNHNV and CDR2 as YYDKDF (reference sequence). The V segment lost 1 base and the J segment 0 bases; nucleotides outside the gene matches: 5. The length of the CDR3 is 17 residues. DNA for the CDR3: TGTGCCACCAGCAGAGGGGGACAGGTTTACTCTGGAAACACCATATATTTT. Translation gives CATSRGGQVYSGNTIYF.

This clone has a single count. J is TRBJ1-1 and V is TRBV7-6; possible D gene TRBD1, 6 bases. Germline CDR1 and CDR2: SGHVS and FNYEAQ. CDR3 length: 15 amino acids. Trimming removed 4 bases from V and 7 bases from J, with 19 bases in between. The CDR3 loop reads CASSSTTGHVGEAFF. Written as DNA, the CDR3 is TGTGCCAGCAGCTCCACTACGGGACATGTTGGTGAAGCTTTCTTT. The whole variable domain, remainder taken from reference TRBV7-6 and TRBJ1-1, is GAGVSQSPRYKVTKRGQDVALRCDPISGHVSLYWYRQALGQGPEFLTYFNYEAQQDKSGLPNDRFSAERPEGSISTLTIQRTEQRDSAMYRCASSSTTGHVGEAFFGQGTRLTVV.

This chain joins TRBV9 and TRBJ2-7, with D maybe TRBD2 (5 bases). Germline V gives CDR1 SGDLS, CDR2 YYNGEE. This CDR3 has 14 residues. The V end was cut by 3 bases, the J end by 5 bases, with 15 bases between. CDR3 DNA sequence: TGTGCCAGCAGCGAGGAGGTGCCGTCAGACGAGCAGTACTTC. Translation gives CASSEEVPSDEQYF.

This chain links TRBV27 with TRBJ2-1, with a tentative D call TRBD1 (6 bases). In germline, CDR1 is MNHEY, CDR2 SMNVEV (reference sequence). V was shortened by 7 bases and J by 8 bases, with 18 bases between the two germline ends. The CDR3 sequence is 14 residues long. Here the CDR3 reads CASNPSTGSHEQFF. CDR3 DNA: TGTGCCAGCAACCCGTCCACAGGGTCCCATGAGCAGTTCTTC.

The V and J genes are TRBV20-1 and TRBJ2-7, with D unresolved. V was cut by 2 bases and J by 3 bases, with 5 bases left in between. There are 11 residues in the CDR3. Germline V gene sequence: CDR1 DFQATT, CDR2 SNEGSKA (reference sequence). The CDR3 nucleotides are TGCAGTGCTAGATCGGGCTACGAGCAGTACTTC. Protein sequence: CSARSGYEQYF.